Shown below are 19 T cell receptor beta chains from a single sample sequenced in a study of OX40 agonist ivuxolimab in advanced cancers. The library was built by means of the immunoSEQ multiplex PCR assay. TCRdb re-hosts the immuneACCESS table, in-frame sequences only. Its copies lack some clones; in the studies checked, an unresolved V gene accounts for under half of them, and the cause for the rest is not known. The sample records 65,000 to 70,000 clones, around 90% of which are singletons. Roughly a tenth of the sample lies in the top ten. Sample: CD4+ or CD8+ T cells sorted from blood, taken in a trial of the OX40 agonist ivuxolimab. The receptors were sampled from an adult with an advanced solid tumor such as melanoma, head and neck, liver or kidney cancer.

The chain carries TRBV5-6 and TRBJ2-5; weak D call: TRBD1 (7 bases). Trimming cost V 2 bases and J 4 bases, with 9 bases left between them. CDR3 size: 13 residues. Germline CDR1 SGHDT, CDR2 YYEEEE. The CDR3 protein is CASSFQGGETQYF. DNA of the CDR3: TGTGCCAGCAGCTTTCAGGGGGGAGAGACCCAGTACTTC.

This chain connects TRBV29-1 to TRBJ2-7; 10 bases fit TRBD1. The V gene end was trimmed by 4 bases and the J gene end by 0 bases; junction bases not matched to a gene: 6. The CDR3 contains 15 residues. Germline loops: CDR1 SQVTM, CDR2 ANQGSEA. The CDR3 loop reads CSVVRGQGSSYEQYF. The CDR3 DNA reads TGCAGCGTTGTTAGGGGACAGGGGAGCTCCTACGAGCAGTACTTC.

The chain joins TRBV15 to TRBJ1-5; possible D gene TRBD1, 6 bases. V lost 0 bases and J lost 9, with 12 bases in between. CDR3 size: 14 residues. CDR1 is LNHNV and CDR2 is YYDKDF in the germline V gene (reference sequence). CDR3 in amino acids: CATSREQGSGPQHF. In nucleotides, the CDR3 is TGTGCCACCAGCAGAGAACAGGGCTCAGGGCCCCAGCATTTT. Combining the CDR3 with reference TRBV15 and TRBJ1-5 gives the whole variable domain DAMVIQNPRYQVTQFGKPVTLSCSQTLNHNVMYWYQQKSSQAPKLLFHYYDKDFNNEADTPDNFQSRRPNTSFCFLDIRSPGLGDTAMYLCATSREQGSGPQHFGDGTRLSIL.

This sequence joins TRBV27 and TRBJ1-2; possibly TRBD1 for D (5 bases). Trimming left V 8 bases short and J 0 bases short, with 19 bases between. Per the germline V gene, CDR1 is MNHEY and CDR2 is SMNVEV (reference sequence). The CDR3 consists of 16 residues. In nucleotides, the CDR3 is TGTGCCAGCGCTCGGGACCGCCCGGTTGCTAACTATGGCTACACCTTC. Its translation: CASARDRPVANYGYTF.

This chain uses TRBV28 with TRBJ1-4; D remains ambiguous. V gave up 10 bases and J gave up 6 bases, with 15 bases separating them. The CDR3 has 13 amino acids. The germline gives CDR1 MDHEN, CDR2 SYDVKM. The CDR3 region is CATSSGLDEKLFF. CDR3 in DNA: TGTGCCACCTCGAGCGGGCTGGATGAAAAACTGTTTTTT.

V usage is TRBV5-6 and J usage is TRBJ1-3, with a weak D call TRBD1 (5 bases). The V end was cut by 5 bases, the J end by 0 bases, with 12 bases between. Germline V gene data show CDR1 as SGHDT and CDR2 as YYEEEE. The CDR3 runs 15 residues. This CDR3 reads CASSSPGGSGNTIYF. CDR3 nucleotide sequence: TGTGCCAGCAGTTCCCCTGGGGGCTCTGGAAACACCATATATTTT.

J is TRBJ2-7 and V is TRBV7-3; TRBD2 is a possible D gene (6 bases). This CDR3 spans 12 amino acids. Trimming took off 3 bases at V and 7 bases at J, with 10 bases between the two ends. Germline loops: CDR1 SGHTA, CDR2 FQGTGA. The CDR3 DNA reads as TGTGCCAGCAGCTTTGGAGGGGAGGAGCAGTACTTC. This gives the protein CASSFGGEEQYF.

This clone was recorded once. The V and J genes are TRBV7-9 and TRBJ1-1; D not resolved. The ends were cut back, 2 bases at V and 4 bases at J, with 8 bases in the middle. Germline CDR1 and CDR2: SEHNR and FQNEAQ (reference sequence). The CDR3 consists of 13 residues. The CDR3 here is CASSLIDSTEAFF. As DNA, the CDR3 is TGTGCCAGCAGCTTAATTGATTCCACTGAAGCTTTCTTT. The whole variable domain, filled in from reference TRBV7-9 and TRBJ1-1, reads DTGVSQNPRHKITKRGQNVTFRCDPISEHNRLYWYRQTLGQGPEFLTYFQNEAQLEKSRLLSDRFSAERPKGSFSTLEIQRTEQGDSAMYLCASSLIDSTEAFFGQGTRLTVV.

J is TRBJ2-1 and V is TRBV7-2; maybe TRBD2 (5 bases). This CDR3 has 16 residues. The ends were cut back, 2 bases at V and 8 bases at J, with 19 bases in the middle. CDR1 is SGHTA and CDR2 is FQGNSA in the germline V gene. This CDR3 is CASSLMSGLIGHEQFF. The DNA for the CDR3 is TGTGCCAGCAGCTTAATGTCAGGACTTATAGGGCATGAGCAGTTCTTC.

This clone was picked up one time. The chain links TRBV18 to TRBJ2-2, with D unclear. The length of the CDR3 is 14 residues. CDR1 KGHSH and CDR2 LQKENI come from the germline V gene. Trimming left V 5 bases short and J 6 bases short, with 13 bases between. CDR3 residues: CASSSRRSAGELFF. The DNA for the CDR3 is TGTGCCAGCTCATCCAGACGGTCAGCCGGGGAGCTGTTTTTT.

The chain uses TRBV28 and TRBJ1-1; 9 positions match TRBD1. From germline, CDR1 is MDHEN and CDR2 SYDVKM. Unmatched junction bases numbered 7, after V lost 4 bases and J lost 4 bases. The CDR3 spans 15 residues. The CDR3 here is CASSSPGTGRTEAFF. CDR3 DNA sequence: TGTGCCAGCAGTTCGCCCGGGACAGGGCGCACTGAAGCTTTCTTT.

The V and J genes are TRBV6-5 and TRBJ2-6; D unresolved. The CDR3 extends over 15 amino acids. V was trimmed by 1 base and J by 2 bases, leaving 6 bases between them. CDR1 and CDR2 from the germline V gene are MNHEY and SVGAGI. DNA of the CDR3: TGTGCCAGCAGTTACTGGGGTACTGGGGCCAACGTCCTGACTTTC. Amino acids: CASSYWGTGANVLTF.

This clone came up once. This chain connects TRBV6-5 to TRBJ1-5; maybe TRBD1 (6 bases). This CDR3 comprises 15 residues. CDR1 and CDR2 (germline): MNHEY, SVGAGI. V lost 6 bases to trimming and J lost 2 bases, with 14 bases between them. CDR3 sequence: CASRRGGLGNQPQHF. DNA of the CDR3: TGTGCCAGCAGGAGGGGGGGGCTGGGCAATCAGCCCCAGCATTTT.

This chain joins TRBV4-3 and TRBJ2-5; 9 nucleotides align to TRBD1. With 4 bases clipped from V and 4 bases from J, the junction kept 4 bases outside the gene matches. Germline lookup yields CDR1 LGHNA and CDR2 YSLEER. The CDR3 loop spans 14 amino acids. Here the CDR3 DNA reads TGCGCCAGCAGCCTGGGGACAGGGAGAGAGACCCAGTACTTC. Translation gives CASSLGTGRETQYF.

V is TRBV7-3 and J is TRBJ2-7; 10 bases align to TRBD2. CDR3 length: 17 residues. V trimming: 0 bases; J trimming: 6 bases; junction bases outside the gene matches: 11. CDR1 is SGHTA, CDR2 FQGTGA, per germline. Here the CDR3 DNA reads TGTGCCAGCAGCTTAACCCCGGGACTAGCGACGCAAAGCGAGCAGTACTTC. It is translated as CASSLTPGLATQSEQYF.

The CDR3 sequence is CASSELRSGGAGELFF. CDR3 sequence (DNA): TGTGCCAGCAGTGAACTAAGGTCGGGAGGGGCCGGGGAGCTGTTTTTT. V usage is TRBV25-1 and J usage is TRBJ2-2; 8 nucleotides agree with TRBD2. The CDR3 runs to 16 residues. Unmatched junction bases numbered 8, after V lost 2 bases and J lost 6 bases. CDR1 and CDR2 (germline): MGHDK, SYGVNS.

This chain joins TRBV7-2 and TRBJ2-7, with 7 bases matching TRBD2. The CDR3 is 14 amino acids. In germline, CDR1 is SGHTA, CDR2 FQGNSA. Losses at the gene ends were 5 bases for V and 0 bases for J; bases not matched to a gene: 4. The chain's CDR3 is CASSIQRGSYEQYF. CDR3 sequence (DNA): TGTGCCAGCAGCATCCAGCGGGGCTCCTACGAGCAGTACTTC.

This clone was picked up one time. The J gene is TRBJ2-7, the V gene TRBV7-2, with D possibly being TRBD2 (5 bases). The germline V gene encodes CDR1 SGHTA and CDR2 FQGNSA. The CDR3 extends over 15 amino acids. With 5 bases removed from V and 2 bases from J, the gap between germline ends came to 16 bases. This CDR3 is CASSLGSLAPYEQYF. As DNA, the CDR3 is TGTGCCAGCAGCCTCGGCAGCCTAGCCCCCTACGAGCAGTACTTC.

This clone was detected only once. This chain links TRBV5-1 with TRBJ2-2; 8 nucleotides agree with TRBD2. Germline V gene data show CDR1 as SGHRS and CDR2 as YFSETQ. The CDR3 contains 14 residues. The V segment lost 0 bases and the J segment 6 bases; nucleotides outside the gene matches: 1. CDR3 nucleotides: TGCGCCAGCAGCTTGGGGACTAGCCCCGGGGAGCTGTTTTTT. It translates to CASSLGTSPGELFF.